This TCR beta chain was found in a study of CD8 T cells in Susac syndrome (dated by TCRdb to the late 2010s). Regarding the research as a whole: Of the Susac syndrome patients who were sequenced, fewer than ten were in clinical remission while six had clinically active disease. At the time of blood withdrawal, Susac syndrome patients were either therapy-naive, taking corticosteroids (with some also receiving IVIg), or on IVIg alone. The clonality of the CD8+ T cell repertoire was compared across approximately 11 healthy donors, around 14 Susac syndrome patients and roughly 15 multiple sclerosis patients. Repertoire sequencing was used to test whether CD8+ T cell activation and differentiation in Susac syndrome was antigen driven.

Peripheral blood CD8+ and CD4+ T cells from healthy donors, Susac syndrome patients and multiple sclerosis patients were profiled by high-throughput TCR beta sequencing. Recently defined diagnostic criteria for definite or probable disease were met by the Susac syndrome patients. Bulk CD8+ and CD4+ T cells were purified by magnetic negative isolation, while CD8+ TEMRA cells were enriched using FACS. Blood was collected in EDTA tubes and processed within 24 hours, with PBMCs isolated through density gradient centrifugation. PBMCs intended for TCR sequencing were frozen in liquid nitrogen and were later thawed in a 37 degrees C water bath. The sorted or isolated CD4+, CD8+ and CD8+ TEMRA cells reached a purity of at least 90%. V loses 2 bases of germline sequence and J loses 2 bases, and the interval between the two ends is 9 bases. Reading the germline V gene gives CDR1 MNHEY and CDR2 SVGAGI. Counted from cysteine to phenylalanine, this CDR3 has 15 amino acids. The CDR3 DNA has 45 bases and is translated from base 1.

Comments on this clonotype: What this receptor recognizes is not known. Per-base qualities were not stored, and no clone one base away is much larger.

RNA was extracted with the RNeasy kit and roughly 0.45 to 1 ug was reverse transcribed using random hexamers. The immunoSEQ multiplex PCR assay, which covers 54 Vbeta and 13 Jbeta segments, was used to amplify TCR beta CDR3 regions. To correct PCR amplification bias, a synthetic template baseline was used for both primer optimization and computational correction. Per the source publication's procedure: Only productive sequences were kept, with reads annotated to V, D and J genes according to IMGT and analyzed in immunoSEQ Analyzer. To calculate clonality, Shannon entropy was normalized by log2 of the number of productive unique sequences and then subtracted from one. Public and private clones were assessed among the 100 most prevalent clones of each patient and control. Susac-specific clones were defined as absent from healthy and MS cohorts, 1052 published viral clones and other ImmuneACCESS disease sequences. TCRdb reworked the public reads: Q25 trimming with fastp, MiXCR clone assembly, productive beta chains retained. Entries are consolidated by CDR3 protein sequence, retaining the most common genes and DNA. V and J calls and clone size were set by TCRdb, not the authors. The sample profile shows around 110,000 distinct CDR3 sequences; less than 95% of them were found once. The top ten clonotypes cover around 0.41% of the sample.

Results the study describes overall, beyond this receptor: Sixteen and five Susac-specific public clones were found in the total CD8+ and CD8+ TEMRA repertoires, respectively. The TCR sequencing and HLA analysis was acknowledged to have included a relatively small number of individuals. Clonal expansion was observed in Susac syndrome CD8+ repertoires, with the highest expansion in CD8+ TEMRA cells and greater expansion in clinically active than in remitting patients.

The rearranged chain carries TRBV6-5 and TRBJ2-2, with TRBD1 as a weak D call on 6 bases. The clonotype comes from a human donor with Susac syndrome. Sequencing used CD8+ T cells from PBMCs. CDR3 region: CASSYAQGNTGELFF. In nucleotide form, the sequence is TGTGCCAGCAGTTACGCACAGGGAAACACCGGGGAGCTGTTTTTT.